This T cell receptor beta chain is from a study of T cell responses to AZD1222 COVID-19 vaccine. Study results and limitations: Targeting of unmutated variant regions was reportedly seen in nearly half of spike-specific TCRs. Repertoire sampling happened only post peak T cell response. Clonal diversity was possibly underestimated, and white British individuals and females predominated among donors.

Sequenced by immunoSEQ multiplex PCR; TCRdb stores in-frame clones only, minus some. The sample carries 150,000 to 200,000 clones, around 88% recorded once. As to this clone: As yet, its antigen is unknown.

Unmatched junction bases numbered 5, after V lost 5 bases and J lost 2 bases. CDR3 size: 16 residues. CDR1 SGHAT and CDR2 FQNNGV come from the germline V gene. The V and J genes are TRBV11-2 and TRBJ2-6, with 8 bases aligning to TRBD2. The source is an adult in good health. Sample: peripheral blood, taken on day 0 of AZD1222 vaccination. Here the CDR3 reads CASSATSVPGANVLTF. CDR3 sequence (DNA): TGTGCCAGCAGCGCGACTAGCGTTCCTGGGGCCAACGTCCTGACTTTC.